The 20 T cell receptor beta chains listed next were all sequenced from one sample in a study of control samples from healthy donors and cancer patients. Assay used: immunoSEQ multiplex PCR; TCRdb lists only in-frame clones, some missing. The table has roughly 130,000 clones, just under 95% seen once. Sequencing was done on a sample of blood. The receptor source for this set is a man in his thirties or forties in good health.

The chain employs TRBV4-1 and TRBJ2-7; a weak D match, TRBD2 (6 bases). Trimming left V 3 bases short and J 0 bases short, with 12 bases between. The CDR3 has 15 amino acids. Germline V gives CDR1 MGHRA, CDR2 YSYEKL. CDR3 amino acids: CASSHAIGGSYEQYF. The CDR3 nucleotides read TGCGCCAGCAGCCATGCCATCGGGGGCTCCTACGAGCAGTACTTC.

This chain joins TRBV11-2 and TRBJ1-1; D gene ambiguous. This CDR3 spans 14 amino acids. Germline V CDR1 and CDR2: SGHAT, FQNNGV. V lost 5 bases and J 4 bases, leaving 14 bases between the germline ends. The CDR3 loop is CASSPSLSGTEAFF. CDR3 in DNA: TGTGCCAGCAGCCCCTCTTTATCGGGCACTGAAGCTTTCTTT. Drawing the rest from reference TRBV11-2 and TRBJ1-1, the complete variable domain is EAGVAQSPRYKIIEKRQSVAFWCNPISGHATLYWYQQILGQGPKLLIQFQNNGVVDDSQLPKDRFSAERLKGVDSTLKIQPAKLEDSAVYLCASSPSLSGTEAFFGQGTRLTVV.

This clone was counted a single time. V usage is TRBV3-1 (or the pseudogene TRBV3-2) and J usage is TRBJ2-7, with D unresolved. Germline CDR1 LGHDT, CDR2 YNNKEL (reference sequence). Between the trimmed V and J ends, which lost 3 bases and 9 bases, there was a span of 12 bases. The CDR3 extends over 12 amino acids. The CDR3 here is CASSHNEPRQYF. The CDR3 coding sequence is TGTGCCAGCAGCCATAACGAACCCAGGCAGTACTTC.

This clone was found once. This chain uses TRBV4-1 with TRBJ2-2; 10 bases line up with TRBD1. The CDR3 has 16 amino acids. CDR1 is MGHRA, CDR2 YSYEKL, per germline. J lost 5 bases, V lost 2 bases, and 5 bases had no gene match. CDR3 nucleotide sequence: TGCGCCAGCAGCCAACCGGGACAGGGGAGTACCGGGGAGCTGTTTTTT. Translated: CASSQPGQGSTGELFF.

The J gene is TRBJ1-5, the V gene TRBV18; TRBD1 is a possible D gene (5 bases). The ends were cut back, 2 bases at V and 1 base at J, with 9 bases in the middle. There are 15 residues in the CDR3. Germline V lookup: CDR1 KGHSH, CDR2 LQKENI. The chain's CDR3 is CASSPGQGSNQPQHF. For the CDR3, the DNA is TGTGCCAGCTCACCAGGGCAGGGCAGCAATCAGCCCCAGCATTTT. The full variable domain, its missing parts supplied by reference TRBV18 and TRBJ1-5, is NAGVMQNPRHLVRRRGQEARLRCSPMKGHSHVYWYRQLPEEGLKFMVYLQKENIIDESGMPKERFSAEFPKEGPSILRIQQVVRGDSAAYFCASSPGQGSNQPQHFGDGTRLSIL.

The chain couples TRBV2 to TRBJ2-1; no definite D call. Germline V lookup: CDR1 SNHLY, CDR2 FYNNEI. CDR3 length: 14 residues. Trimming shortened V by 6 bases and J by 4 bases, and 13 bases separated the two germline ends. CDR3 nucleotide sequence: TGTGCCAGCAGCGCTTTCTACGAGTACAATGAGCAGTTCTTC. As protein: CASSAFYEYNEQFF.

This clone is a singleton in its sample. J is TRBJ2-7 and V is TRBV19; D is uncertain. V lost 1 base, J lost 4 bases, and 14 bases lay in between. The CDR3 has 15 amino acids. Looked up from germline, CDR1 is LNHDA and CDR2 is SQIVND (reference sequence). Written as DNA, the CDR3 is TGTGCCAGTAGTATAGCGGCGTTAGGCTCTTACGAGCAGTACTTC. It encodes CASSIAALGSYEQYF.

This chain uses TRBV5-1 with TRBJ2-2; the D is unclear. Trimming removed 0 bases from V and 6 bases from J, with 9 bases in between. CDR3 length: 14 residues. Germline loops: CDR1 SGHRS, CDR2 YFSETQ. The CDR3 nucleotides are TGCGCCAGCAGCTTGGAAGGGCAGGCCGGGGAGCTGTTTTTT. This codes for CASSLEGQAGELFF.

This clone appeared a single time. V and J are TRBV7-9 and TRBJ1-1; D possibly corresponds to TRBD1 (6 bases). CDR3 size: 13 residues. Germline V gives CDR1 SEHNR, CDR2 FQNEAQ (reference sequence). With 7 bases removed from V and 4 bases from J, the gap between germline ends came to 13 bases. The CDR3 DNA follows: TGTGCCAGCACCAACAGGGAGACCACTGAAGCTTTCTTT. Translation gives CASTNRETTEAFF.

This chain connects TRBV27 to TRBJ1-1; tentatively, D is TRBD1 (6 bases). In germline, CDR1 is MNHEY, CDR2 SMNVEV (reference sequence). V was trimmed by 6 bases and J by 0 bases, leaving 14 bases between them. The CDR3 loop spans 15 amino acids. The CDR3 nucleotides are TGTGCCAGCAGCCTGACGACAGGAATGAACACTGAAGCTTTCTTT. Amino acid sequence: CASSLTTGMNTEAFF.

The genes are TRBV19 and TRBJ2-3; possibly TRBD2 for D (5 bases). CDR3 size: 15 residues. With 5 bases removed from V and 0 bases from J, the gap between germline ends came to 12 bases. The V gene's germline CDR1 is LNHDA and CDR2 SQIVND (reference sequence). The DNA for the CDR3 is TGTGCCAGTAGTCCCTGGACGGGGAGCACAGATACGCAGTATTTT. Encoded protein: CASSPWTGSTDTQYF.

CDR3 in amino acids: CASRESSYNSPLHF. The CDR3 DNA reads as TGTGCCAGCAGGGAGAGCTCCTATAATTCACCCCTCCACTTT. The chain joins TRBV27 to TRBJ1-6; no reliable D call. Germline V CDR1 and CDR2: MNHEY, SMNVEV (reference sequence). Trimming took off 6 bases at V and 0 bases at J, with 6 bases between the two ends. CDR3 size: 14 residues.

The CDR3 nucleotides read TGCGCCAGCAGCCTGAGGCCGAAACCCACTGAAGCTTTCTTT. This gives the protein CASSLRPKPTEAFF. The gene calls are TRBV5-1 and TRBJ1-1; D gene uncertain. Trimming removed 4 bases from V and 4 bases from J, with 14 bases in between. The germline CDR1 and CDR2 sequences are SGHRS and YFSETQ. This CDR3 contains 14 residues.

The V and J genes are TRBV6-6 and TRBJ2-6; no firm D call. V was shortened by 2 bases and J by 2 bases, with 4 bases between the two germline ends. Germline assignment: CDR1 MNHNY and CDR2 SVGAGI (reference sequence). This CDR3 has 14 residues. The CDR3 protein is CASSYGTGANVLTF. The CDR3 DNA follows: TGTGCCAGCAGTTACGGCACTGGGGCCAACGTCCTGACTTTC.

This sequence joins TRBV19 and TRBJ1-1; 9 positions agree with TRBD1. The CDR3 has 14 amino acids. Unmatched junction bases numbered 9, after V lost 8 bases and J lost 5 bases. Germline lookup yields CDR1 LNHDA and CDR2 SQIVND (reference sequence). The DNA for the CDR3 is TGTGCCAGTTCCGTAGGACAGGGGAGGACTGAAGCTTTCTTT. This codes for CASSVGQGRTEAFF.

V and J are TRBV19 and TRBJ2-5; no clear D gene. The germline V gene has CDR1 LNHDA and CDR2 SQIVND (reference sequence). The CDR3 runs 16 residues. The ends were cut back, 1 base at V and 1 base at J, with 13 bases in the middle. For the CDR3, the DNA is TGTGCCAGTAGTATAGGCCCGCCTGTCTCCCAAGAGACCCAGTACTTC. Its translation is CASSIGPPVSQETQYF.

The chain links TRBV18 to TRBJ2-2; TRBD1 agrees at 8 bases. The V gene's germline CDR1 is KGHSH and CDR2 LQKENI. The CDR3 length is 15 residues. The ends lost 5 bases at V and 2 bases at J; junction bases unmatched: 4. This CDR3 is CASSDGQGNTGELFF. The CDR3 DNA reads as TGTGCCAGCTCAGACGGACAGGGCAACACCGGGGAGCTGTTTTTT.

V and J are TRBV5-5 and TRBJ1-2; a possible D gene is TRBD1 (5 bases). V dropped 0 bases and J dropped 4 bases, with 13 bases sitting between them. This CDR3 contains 15 residues. Per germline, CDR1 SGHKS and CDR2 YYEKEE (reference sequence). This chain's CDR3 is CASSLVVREVYGYTF. The CDR3 nucleotides read TGTGCCAGCAGCTTGGTGGTCAGGGAAGTCTATGGCTACACCTTC.

This clone was recorded only once. The chain combines TRBV10-3 with TRBJ1-5, with unresolved D. This CDR3 has 14 residues. CDR1 is ENHRY and CDR2 is SYGVKD in the germline V gene. V lost 3 bases to trimming and J lost 0 bases, with 6 bases between them. CDR3 coding DNA: TGTGCCATCAGTGAAAATGATAGCAATCAGCCCCAGCATTTT. Translation gives CAISENDSNQPQHF.

The chain couples TRBV2 to TRBJ2-3; 10 positions agree with TRBD1. The germline gives CDR1 SNHLY, CDR2 FYNNEI. V trimming: 4 bases; J trimming: 4 bases; junction bases outside the gene matches: 5. This CDR3 contains 15 residues. CDR3 amino acids: CASSVWDRGSDTQYF. In nucleotides, the CDR3 is TGTGCCAGCAGTGTATGGGACAGGGGTTCAGATACGCAGTATTTT.